This T cell receptor beta chain was sequenced during a study of cytomegalovirus exposure and HLA in healthy donors. Findings of the study overall: A missense variant in DCLRE1C was later tied to TCR beta V- and J-gene trimming.

The PCR contained 60 Vbeta and 13 Jbeta primers. TCRdb's table, derived via immunoSEQ multiplex PCR, lists solely in-frame clones and lacks some. This sample has about 150,000 clones, with over 80% found just once. About this clone: Its antigen is undetermined. At the DNA level, this CDR3 is encoded by other sequences in the same sample as well.

The CDR3 is 15 residues long. Trimming took 1 base from V and 0 from J, leaving 9 bases between them. Germline values: CDR1 MGHRA, CDR2 YSYEKL. The sequence came from a male donor in good health and CMV-seronegative. The sample taken for sequencing was PBMCs. V gene TRBV4-1 combines with J gene TRBJ1-1, with D perhaps TRBD1 (6 bases). DNA for the CDR3: TGCGCCAGCAGCCAAGGGACAGACATGAACACTGAAGCTTTCTTT. Its protein product is CASSQGTDMNTEAFF.